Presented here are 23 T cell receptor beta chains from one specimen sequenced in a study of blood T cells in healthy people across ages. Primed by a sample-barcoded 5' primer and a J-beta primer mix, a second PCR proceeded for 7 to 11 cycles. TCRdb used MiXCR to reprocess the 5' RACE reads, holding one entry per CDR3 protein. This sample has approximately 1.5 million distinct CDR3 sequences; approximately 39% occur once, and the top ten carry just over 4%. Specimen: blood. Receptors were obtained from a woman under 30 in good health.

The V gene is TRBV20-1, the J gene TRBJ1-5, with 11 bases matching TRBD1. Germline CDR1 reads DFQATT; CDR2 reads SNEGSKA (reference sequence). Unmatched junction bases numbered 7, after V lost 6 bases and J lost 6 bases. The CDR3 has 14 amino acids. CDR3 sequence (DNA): TGCAGTGCAAGGACAGGGGGCTATGGTCAGCCCCAGCATTTT. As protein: CSARTGGYGQPQHF.

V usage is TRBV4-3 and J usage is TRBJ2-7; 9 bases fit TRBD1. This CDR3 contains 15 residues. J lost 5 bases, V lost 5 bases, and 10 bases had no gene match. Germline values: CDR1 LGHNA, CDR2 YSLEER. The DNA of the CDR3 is TGCGCCAGCAGCGCCCCGGGACAGGGTATCCACGAGCAGTACTTC. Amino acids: CASSAPGQGIHEQYF.

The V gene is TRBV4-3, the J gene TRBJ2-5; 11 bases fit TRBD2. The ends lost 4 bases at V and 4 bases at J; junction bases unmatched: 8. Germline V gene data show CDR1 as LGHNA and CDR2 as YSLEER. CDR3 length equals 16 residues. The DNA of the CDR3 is TGCGCCAGCAGCCTAGTAGCGGGGGGGCCCTCAGAGACCCAGTACTTC. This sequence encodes CASSLVAGGPSETQYF.

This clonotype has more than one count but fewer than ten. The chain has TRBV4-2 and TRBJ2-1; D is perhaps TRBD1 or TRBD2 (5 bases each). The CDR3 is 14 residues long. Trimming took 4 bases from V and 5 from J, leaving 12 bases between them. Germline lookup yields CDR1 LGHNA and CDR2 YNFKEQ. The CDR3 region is CASSPQGRDNEQFF. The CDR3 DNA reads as TGTGCCAGCAGCCCCCAGGGACGGGACAATGAGCAGTTCTTC.

CDR3 region: CASSQDEGEDTQYF. CDR3 bases: TGCGCCAGCAGCCAAGATGAGGGGGAAGATACGCAGTATTTT. The rearrangement links TRBV4-3 to TRBJ2-3, with D perhaps matching TRBD1 (6 bases). The germline V gene encodes CDR1 LGHNA and CDR2 YSLEER. The V gene lost 0 bases and the J gene lost 5 bases, with 9 bases spanning the gap. The CDR3 spans 14 residues.

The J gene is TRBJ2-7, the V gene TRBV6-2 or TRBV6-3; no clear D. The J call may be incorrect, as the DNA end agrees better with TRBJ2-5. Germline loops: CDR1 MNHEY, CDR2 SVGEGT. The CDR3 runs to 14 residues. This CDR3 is CASSYSTLLETQYF. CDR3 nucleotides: TGTGCCAGCAGTTACTCGACTCTGTTGGAGACCCAGTACTTC.

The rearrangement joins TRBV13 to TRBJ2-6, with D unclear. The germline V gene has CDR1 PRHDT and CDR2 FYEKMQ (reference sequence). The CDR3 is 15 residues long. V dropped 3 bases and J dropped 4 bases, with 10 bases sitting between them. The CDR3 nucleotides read TGTGCCAGCAGCTTTGGGGTGGCAGGGGCCAACGTCCTGACTTTC. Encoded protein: CASSFGVAGANVLTF.

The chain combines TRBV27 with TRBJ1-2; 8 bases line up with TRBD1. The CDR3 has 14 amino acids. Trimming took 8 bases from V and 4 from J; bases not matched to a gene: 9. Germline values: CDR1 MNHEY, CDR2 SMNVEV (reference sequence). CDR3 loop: CASAETGAVYGYTF. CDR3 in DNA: TGTGCCAGCGCAGAGACAGGGGCCGTCTATGGCTACACCTTC.

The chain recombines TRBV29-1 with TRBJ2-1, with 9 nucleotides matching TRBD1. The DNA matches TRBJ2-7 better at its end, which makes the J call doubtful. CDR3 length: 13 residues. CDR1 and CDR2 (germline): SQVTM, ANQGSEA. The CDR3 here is CSVEAGQGNEQYF. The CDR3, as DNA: TGCAGCGTTGAGGCGGGACAGGGAAATGAGCAGTACTTC.

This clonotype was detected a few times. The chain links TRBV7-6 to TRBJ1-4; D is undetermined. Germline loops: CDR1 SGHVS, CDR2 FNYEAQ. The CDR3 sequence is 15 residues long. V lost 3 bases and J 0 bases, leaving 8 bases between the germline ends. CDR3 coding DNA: TGTGCCAGCAGCTTTCGCCCTCCAACTAATGAAAAACTGTTTTTT. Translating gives CASSFRPPTNEKLFF. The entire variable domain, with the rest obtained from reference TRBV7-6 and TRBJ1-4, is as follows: GAGVSQSPRYKVTKRGQDVALRCDPISGHVSLYWYRQALGQGPEFLTYFNYEAQQDKSGLPNDRFSAERPEGSISTLTIQRTEQRDSAMYRCASSFRPPTNEKLFFGSGTQLSVL.

The CDR3 DNA reads TGCGCCAGCAGCCGATGGACTAGCGAGAGGAATGAGCAGTTCTTC. It yields the protein CASSRWTSERNEQFF. The rearrangement joins TRBV4-1 to TRBJ2-1, with 9 bases lining up with TRBD2. With 4 bases clipped from V and 7 bases from J, the junction kept 8 bases outside the gene matches. Looked up from germline, CDR1 is MGHRA and CDR2 is YSYEKL. The CDR3 is 15 amino acids.

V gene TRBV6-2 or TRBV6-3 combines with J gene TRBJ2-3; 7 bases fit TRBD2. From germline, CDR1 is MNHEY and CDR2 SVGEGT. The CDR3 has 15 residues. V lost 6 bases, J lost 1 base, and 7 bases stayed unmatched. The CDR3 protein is CASRVGAGGTDTQYF. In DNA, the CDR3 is TGTGCCAGCAGAGTCGGGGCGGGGGGCACAGATACGCAGTATTTT.

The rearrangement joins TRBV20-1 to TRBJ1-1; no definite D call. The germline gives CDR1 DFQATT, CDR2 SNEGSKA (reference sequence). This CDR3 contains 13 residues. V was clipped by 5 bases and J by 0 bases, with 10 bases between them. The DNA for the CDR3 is TGCAGTGCTTACGACACCTTGAACACTGAAGCTTTCTTT. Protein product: CSAYDTLNTEAFF.

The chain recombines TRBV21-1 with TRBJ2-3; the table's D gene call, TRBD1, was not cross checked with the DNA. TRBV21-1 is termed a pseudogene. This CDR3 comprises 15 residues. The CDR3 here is CASSTYRECEDTQYF. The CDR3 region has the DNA TGTGCCAGCAGCACATACAGGGAGTGTGAAGATACGCAGTATTTT.

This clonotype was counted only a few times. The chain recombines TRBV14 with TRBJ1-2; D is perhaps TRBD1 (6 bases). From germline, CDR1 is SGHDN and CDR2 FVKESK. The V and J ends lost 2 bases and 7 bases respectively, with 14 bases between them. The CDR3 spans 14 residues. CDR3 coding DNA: TGTGCCAGCAGCCAACTTGGACAGTCTTCTGGCTACACCTTC. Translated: CASSQLGQSSGYTF. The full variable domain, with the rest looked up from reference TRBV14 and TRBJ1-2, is EAGVTQFPSHSVIEKGQTVTLRCDPISGHDNLYWYRRVMGKEIKFLLHFVKESKQDESGMPNNRFLAERTGGTYSTLKVQPAELEDSGVYFCASSQLGQSSGYTFGSGTRLTVV.

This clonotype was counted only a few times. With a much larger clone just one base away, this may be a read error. CDR3 sequence reads: CASTQGGYEQYF. The CDR3 DNA reads as TGCGCCAGCACCCAAGGGGGCTACGAGCAGTACTTC. The rearrangement joins TRBV5-1 to TRBJ2-7; tentatively, D is TRBD1 (6 bases). The CDR3 is 12 amino acids. Trimming took off 6 bases at V and 3 bases at J, with 10 bases between the two ends. CDR1 and CDR2 (germline): SGHRS, YFSETQ.

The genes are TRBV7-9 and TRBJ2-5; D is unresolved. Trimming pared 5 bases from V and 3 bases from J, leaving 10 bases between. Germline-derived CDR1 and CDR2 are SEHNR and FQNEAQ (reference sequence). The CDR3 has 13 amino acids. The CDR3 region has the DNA TGTGCCAGCAGCGCAGCTTACAAAGAGACCCAGTACTTC. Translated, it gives CASSAAYKETQYF.

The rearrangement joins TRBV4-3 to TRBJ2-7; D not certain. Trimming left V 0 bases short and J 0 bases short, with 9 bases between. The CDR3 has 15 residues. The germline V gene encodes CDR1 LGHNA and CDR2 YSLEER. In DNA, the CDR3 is TGCGCCAGCAGCCAAGAAAGGGTGAGCTCCTACGAGCAGTACTTC. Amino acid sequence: CASSQERVSSYEQYF.

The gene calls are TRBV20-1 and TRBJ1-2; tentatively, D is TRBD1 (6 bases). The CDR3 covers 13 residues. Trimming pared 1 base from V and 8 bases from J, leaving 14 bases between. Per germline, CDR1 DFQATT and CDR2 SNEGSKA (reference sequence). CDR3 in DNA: TGCAGTGCTAGAGTAACAGGGAGACGGGGCTACACCTTC. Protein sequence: CSARVTGRRGYTF.

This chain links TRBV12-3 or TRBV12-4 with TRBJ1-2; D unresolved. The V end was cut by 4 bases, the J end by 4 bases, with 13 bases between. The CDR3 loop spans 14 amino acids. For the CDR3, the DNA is TGTGCCAGCAGTTATACGGATCTGGGCTATGGCTACACCTTC. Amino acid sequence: CASSYTDLGYGYTF.

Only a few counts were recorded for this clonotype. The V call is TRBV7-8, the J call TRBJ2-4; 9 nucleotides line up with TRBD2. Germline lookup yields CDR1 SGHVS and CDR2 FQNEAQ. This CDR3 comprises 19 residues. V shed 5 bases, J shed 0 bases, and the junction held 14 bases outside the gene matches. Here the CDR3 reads CASSQGNKRGVLAKNIQYF. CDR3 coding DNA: TGTGCCAGCAGCCAGGGGAACAAGCGGGGGGTATTAGCCAAAAACATTCAGTACTTC. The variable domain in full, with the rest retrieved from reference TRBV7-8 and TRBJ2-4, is GAGVSQSPRYKVAKRGQDVALRCDPISGHVSLFWYQQALGQGPEFLTYFQNEAQLDKSGLPSDRFFAERPEGSVSTLKIQRTQQEDSAVYLCASSQGNKRGVLAKNIQYFGAGTRLSVL.

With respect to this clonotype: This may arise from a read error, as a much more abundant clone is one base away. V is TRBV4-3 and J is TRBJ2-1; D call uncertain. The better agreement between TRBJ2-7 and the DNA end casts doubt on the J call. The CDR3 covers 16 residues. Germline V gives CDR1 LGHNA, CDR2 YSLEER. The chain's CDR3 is CASSQVRQSSYNEQYF. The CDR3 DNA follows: TGCGCCAGCAGCCAAGTCCGGCAGTCTTCCTACAATGAGCAGTACTTC.

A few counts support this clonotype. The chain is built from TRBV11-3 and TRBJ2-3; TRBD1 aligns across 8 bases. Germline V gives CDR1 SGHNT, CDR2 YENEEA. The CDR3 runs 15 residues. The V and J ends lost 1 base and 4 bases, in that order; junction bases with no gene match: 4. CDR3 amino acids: CASSLGAGGADTQYF. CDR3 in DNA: TGTGCCAGCAGCTTAGGGGCAGGGGGCGCAGATACGCAGTATTTT.